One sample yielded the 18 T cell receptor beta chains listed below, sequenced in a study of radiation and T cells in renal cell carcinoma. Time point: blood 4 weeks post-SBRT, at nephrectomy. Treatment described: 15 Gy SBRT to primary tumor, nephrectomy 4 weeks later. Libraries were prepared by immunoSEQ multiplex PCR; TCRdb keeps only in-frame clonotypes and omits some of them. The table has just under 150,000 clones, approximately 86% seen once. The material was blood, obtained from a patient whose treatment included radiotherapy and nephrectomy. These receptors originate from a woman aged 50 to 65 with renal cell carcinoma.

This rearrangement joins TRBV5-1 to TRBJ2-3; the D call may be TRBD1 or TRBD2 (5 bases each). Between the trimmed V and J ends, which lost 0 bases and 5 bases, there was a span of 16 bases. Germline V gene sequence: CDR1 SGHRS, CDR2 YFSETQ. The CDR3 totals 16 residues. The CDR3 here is CASSLAGQGFLDTQYF. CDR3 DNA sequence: TGCGCCAGCAGCTTGGCGGGGCAGGGATTTTTAGATACGCAGTATTTT.

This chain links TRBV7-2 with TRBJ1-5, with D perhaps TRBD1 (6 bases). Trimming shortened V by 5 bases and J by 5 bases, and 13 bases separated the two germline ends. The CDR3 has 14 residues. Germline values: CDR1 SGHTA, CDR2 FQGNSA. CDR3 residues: CASSLQGLYQPQHF. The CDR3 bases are TGTGCCAGCAGCCTTCAGGGGTTATATCAGCCCCAGCATTTT.

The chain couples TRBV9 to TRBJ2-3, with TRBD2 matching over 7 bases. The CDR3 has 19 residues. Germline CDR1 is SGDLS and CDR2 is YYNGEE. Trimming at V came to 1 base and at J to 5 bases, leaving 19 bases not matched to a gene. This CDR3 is CASSVTGGSGMGDGDTQYF. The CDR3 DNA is TGTGCCAGCAGCGTAACGGGCGGGAGCGGAATGGGGGACGGAGATACGCAGTATTTT.

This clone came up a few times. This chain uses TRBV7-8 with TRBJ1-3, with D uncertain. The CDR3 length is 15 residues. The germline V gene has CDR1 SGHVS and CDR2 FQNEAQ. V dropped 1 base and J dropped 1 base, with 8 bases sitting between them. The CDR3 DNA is TGTGCCAGCAGCTTAGTAGCCGGGTCTGGAAACACCATATATTTT. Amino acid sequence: CASSLVAGSGNTIYF.

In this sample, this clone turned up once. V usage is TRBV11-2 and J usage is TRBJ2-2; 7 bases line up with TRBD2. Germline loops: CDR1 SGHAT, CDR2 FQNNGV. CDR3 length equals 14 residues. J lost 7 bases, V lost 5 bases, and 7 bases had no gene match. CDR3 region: CASSLSGYGGELFF. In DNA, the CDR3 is TGTGCCAGCAGCCTTAGCGGGTACGGCGGGGAGCTGTTTTTT.

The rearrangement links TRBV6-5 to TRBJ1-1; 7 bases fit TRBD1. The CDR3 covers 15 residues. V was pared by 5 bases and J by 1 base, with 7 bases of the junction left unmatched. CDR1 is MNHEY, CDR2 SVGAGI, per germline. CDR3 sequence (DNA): TGTGCCAGCAGTATTCCCGGGACAGCGAACACTGAAGCTTTCTTT. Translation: CASSIPGTANTEAFF.

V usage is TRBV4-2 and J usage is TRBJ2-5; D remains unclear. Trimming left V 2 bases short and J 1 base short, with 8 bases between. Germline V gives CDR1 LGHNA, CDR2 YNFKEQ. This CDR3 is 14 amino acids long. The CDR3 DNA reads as TGTGCCAGCAGCCAAACTGTACGCCAAGAGACCCAGTACTTC. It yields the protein CASSQTVRQETQYF.

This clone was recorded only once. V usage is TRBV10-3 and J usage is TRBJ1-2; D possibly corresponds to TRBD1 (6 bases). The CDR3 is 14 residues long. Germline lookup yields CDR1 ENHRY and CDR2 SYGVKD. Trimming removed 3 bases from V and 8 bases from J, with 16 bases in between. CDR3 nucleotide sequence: TGTGCCATCAGTGACCCCGGGGGGGCCTTCGGCTACACCTTC. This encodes CAISDPGGAFGYTF.

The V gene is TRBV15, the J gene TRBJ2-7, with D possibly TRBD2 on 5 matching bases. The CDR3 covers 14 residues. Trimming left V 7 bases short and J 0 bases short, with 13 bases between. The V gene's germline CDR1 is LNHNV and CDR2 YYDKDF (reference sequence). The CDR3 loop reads CATTPAGTSYEQYF. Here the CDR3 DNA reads TGTGCCACCACCCCGGCGGGCACCTCCTACGAGCAGTACTTC.

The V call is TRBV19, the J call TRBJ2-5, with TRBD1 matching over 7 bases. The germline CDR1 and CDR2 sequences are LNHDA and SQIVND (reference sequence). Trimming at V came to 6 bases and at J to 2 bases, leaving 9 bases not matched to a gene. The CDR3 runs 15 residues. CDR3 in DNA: TGTGCCAGTAGCCCCACAGGGGTCGGGCAAGAGACCCAGTACTTC. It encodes CASSPTGVGQETQYF.

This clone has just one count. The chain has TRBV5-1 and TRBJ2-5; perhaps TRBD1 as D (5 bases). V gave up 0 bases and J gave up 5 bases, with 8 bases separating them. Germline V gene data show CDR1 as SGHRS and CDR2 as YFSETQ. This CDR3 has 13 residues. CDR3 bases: TGCGCCAGCAGCTTGGATGCAGGGGAGACCCAGTACTTC. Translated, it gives CASSLDAGETQYF.

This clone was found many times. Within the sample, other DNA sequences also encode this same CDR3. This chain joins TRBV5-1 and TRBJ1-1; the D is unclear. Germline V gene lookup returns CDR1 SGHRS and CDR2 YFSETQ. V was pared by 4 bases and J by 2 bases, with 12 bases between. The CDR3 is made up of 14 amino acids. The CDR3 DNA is TGCGCCAGCAGCCTGAATGCAGAAAACACTGAAGCTTTCTTT. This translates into CASSLNAENTEAFF. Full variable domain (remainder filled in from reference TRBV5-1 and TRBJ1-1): KAGVTQTPRYLIKTRGQQVTLSCSPISGHRSVSWYQQTPGQGLQFLFEYFSETQRNKGNFPGRFSGRQFSNSRSEMNVSTLELGDSALYLCASSLNAENTEAFFGQGTRLTVV.

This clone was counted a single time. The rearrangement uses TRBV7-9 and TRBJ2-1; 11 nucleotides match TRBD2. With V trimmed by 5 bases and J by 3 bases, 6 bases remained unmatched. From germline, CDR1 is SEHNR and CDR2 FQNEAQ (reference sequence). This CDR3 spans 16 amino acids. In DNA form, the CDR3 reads TGTGCCAGCAGCCCCCGGGGACTAGCGGTCTACAATGAGCAGTTCTTC. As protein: CASSPRGLAVYNEQFF.

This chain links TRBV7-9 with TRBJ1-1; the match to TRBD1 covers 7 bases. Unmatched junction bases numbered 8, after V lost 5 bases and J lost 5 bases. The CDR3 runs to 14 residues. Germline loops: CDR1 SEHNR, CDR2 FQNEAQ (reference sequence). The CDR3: CASSPSGGGTEAFF. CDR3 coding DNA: TGTGCCAGCAGCCCTTCAGGGGGGGGAACTGAAGCTTTCTTT.

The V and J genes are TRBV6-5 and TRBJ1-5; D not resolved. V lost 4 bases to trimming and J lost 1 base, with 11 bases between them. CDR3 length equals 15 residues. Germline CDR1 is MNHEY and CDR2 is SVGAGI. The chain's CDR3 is CASSFPVLSNQPQHF. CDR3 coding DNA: TGTGCCAGCAGTTTTCCGGTTCTCAGCAATCAGCCCCAGCATTTT.

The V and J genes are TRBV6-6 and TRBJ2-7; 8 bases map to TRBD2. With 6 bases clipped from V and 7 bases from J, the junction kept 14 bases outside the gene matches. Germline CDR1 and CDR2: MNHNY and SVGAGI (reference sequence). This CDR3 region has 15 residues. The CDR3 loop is CASSKTGTSGYEQYF. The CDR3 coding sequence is TGTGCCAGCAGCAAAACGGGAACTAGCGGCTATGAGCAGTACTTC.

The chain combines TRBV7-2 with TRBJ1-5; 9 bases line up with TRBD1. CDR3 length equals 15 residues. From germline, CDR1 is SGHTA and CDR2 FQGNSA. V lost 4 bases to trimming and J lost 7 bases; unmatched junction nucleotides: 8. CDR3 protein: CASSSGQGKGQPQHF. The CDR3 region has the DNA TGTGCCAGCAGCTCGGGACAGGGTAAAGGGCAGCCCCAGCATTTT.

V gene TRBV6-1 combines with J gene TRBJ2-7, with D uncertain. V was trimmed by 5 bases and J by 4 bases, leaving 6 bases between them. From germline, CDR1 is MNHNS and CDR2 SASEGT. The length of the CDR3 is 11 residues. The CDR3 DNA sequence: TGTGCCAGCAGTATTCAATACGAGCAGTACTTC. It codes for CASSIQYEQYF.